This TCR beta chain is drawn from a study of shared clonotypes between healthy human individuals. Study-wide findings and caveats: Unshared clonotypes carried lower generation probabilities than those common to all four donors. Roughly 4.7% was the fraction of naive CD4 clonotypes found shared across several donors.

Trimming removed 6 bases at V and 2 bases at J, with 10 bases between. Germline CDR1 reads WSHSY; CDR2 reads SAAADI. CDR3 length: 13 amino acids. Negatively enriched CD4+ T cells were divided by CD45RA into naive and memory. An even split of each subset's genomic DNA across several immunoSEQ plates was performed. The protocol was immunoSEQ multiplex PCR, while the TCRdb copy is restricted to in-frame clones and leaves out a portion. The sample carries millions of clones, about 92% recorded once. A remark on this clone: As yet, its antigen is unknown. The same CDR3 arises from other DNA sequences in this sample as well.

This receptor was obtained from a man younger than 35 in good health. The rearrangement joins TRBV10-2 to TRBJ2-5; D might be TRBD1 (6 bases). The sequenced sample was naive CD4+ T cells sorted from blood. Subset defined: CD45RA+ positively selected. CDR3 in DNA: TGCGCCAGCAGCAGGGGTTTTCAAGAGACCCAGTACTTC. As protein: CASSRGFQETQYF.